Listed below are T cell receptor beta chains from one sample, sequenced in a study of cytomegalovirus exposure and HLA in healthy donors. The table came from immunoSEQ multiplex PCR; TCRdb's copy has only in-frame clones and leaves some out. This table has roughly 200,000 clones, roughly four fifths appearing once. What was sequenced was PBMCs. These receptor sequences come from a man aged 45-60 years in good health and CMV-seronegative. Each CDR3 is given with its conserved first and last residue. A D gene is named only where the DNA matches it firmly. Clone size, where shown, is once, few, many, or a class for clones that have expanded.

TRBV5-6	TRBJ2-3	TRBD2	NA	TGTGCCAGCAGAAAGTCCGGGACTAGATACACAGATACGCAGTATTTT	CASRKSGTRYTDTQYF
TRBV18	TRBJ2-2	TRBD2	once	TGTGCCAGCTCACCACCGAGACTAGCGGGCCCTCAAGGGGAGCTGTTTTTT	CASSPPRLAGPQGELFF
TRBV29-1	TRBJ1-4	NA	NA	TGCAGCGTATACGACAGGAGGGAAAAACTGTTTTTT	CSVYDRREKLFF
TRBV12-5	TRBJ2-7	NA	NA	TGTGCTAGTGGTTCCGGGATTCCGGGGGGCGAGCGGTACTTC	CASGSGIPGGERYF
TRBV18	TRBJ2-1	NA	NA	TGTGCCAGCTCACCACCGTCCCCCCCGGACAATCAGCAGTTCTTC	CASSPPSPPDNQQFF
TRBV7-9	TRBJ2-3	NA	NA	TGTGCCAGCAGCTTGAGTATTAGCACAGATACGCAGTATTTT	CASSLSISTDTQYF
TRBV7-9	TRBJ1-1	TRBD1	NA	TGTGCCAGCAGCTCGATTCGACAGGGGATTAGAGGCACTGAAGCTTTCTTT	CASSSIRQGIRGTEAFF
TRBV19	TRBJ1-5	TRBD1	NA	TGTGCCAGTAGTATAGCCGCCGGACAGGGGAGTAGCAATCAGCCCCAGCATTTT	CASSIAAGQGSSNQPQHF
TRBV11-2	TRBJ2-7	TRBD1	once	TGTGCCAGCAGCCCCAGGGACAGGAGAAAACTAAACCGGCCATACGAGCAGTACTTC	CASSPRDRRKLNRPYEQYF
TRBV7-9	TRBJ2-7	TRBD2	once	TGTTCCAGCAGCTCTCCGACCCTAGCGGGAGTCTACGAGCAGTACTTC	CSSSSPTLAGVYEQYF
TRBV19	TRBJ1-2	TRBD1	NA	TGTGCCAGTAGGGCCAGGGGGACTGTCTATGGCTACACCTTC	CASRARGTVYGYTF
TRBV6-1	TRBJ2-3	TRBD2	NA	TGTGCCAGCAGTGAAGCCCATCAGGGACTAGCGGGGGGTCACGATACGCAGTATTTT	CASSEAHQGLAGGHDTQYF
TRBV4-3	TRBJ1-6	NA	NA	TGCGCCAGCAGCCAAGCCGTGGGAGTTTCACCCCTCCACTTT	CASSQAVGVSPLHF
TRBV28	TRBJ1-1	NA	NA	TGTGCCAGCTCTAATACAGGGATTTTTGAAGCTTTCTTT	CASSNTGIFEAFF
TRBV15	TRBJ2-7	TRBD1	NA	TGTGCCACCAGCAGACCGGGACAGGGGGTAAAAGAGCAGTACTTC	CATSRPGQGVKEQYF
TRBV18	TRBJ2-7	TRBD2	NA	TGTGCCAGCTCACCACCAGGGACTAGCGTCTCCTACGAGCAGTACTTC	CASSPPGTSVSYEQYF
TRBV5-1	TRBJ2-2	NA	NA	TGCGCCAGCAGCTCCACAGGGCTGGGCACCGGGGAGCTGTTTTTT	CASSSTGLGTGELFF
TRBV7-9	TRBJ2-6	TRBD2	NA	TGTTCCAGCAGCCCGGGGGGTTCTGGGGCCAACGTCCTGACTTTC	CSSSPGGSGANVLTF
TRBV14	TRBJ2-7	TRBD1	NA	TGTGCCAGCAGCCTCCGGACAGGGGGCAAGGAGCAGTACTTC	CASSLRTGGKEQYF
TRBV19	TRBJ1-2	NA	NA	TGTGCCAGTAGTACCACCAGGGGATATGGCTACACCTTC	CASSTTRGYGYTF
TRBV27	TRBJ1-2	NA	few	TGTGCCAGCAGTTTAAAGCGGGGGCGAGGCTATGGCTACACTTTC	CASSLKRGRGYGYTF
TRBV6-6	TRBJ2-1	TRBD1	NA	TGTGCCAGCAGACCGAGTCCGGGACAGGGGGCTGATGAGCAGTTCTTC	CASRPSPGQGADEQFF
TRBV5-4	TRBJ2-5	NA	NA	TGTGCCAGCAGCTTGGCCCCCGAGGTTCAAGAGACCCAGTACTTC	CASSLAPEVQETQYF
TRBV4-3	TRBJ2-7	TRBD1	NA	TGCGCCAGCAGCCAAGAGGGGACAGGGGGCTCCTACGAGCAGTACTTC	CASSQEGTGGSYEQYF
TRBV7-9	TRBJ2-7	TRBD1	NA	TGTGCCAGCAGCTTATGGGGGACGGACAGGGTGGGCGAGCAGTACTTC	CASSLWGTDRVGEQYF
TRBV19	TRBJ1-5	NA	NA	TGTGCCAGTAGTGGACAGCTTAATCAGCCCCAGCATTTT	CASSGQLNQPQHF
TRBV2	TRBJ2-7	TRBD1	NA	TGTGCCAGCAGTGATCAAGGGACAGGGGGAAGGGAGCAGTACTTC	CASSDQGTGGREQYF
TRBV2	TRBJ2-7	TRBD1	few	TGTGCCAGCAGGCTCTGGACAGGGCGGGTAGGCGAGCAGTACTTC	CASRLWTGRVGEQYF
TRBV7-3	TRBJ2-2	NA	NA	TGTGCCAGCAGGCAACCGGGACACGGAGGCGGGGAGCTGTTTTTT	CASRQPGHGGGELFF
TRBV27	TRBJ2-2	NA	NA	TGTGCCAGCAGTAGCTCGCGGAGGGGTTGGGACACCGGGGAGCTGTTTTTT	CASSSSRRGWDTGELFF
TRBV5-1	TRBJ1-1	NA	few	TGCGCCAGCAGCTATGCACGCCAGGGAATCGGCACTGAAGCTTTCTTT	CASSYARQGIGTEAFF
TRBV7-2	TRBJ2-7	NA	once	TGTGCCAGCAGCTTCGGGACCTACGAGCAGTACTTC	CASSFGTYEQYF
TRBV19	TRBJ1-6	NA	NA	TGTGCCAGTAGTATAGTCGGGGAATCACCCCTCCACTTT	CASSIVGESPLHF
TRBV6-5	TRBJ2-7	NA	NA	TGTGCCAGCAGTTCGGGGATAAACGAGCAGTACTTC	CASSSGINEQYF
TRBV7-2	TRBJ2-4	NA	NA	TGTGCCAGCAGCTTAGCGCTCACTAGCTGGGACATTCAGTACTTC	CASSLALTSWDIQYF
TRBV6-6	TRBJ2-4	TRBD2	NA	TGTGCCAGCAGTAACCCTCTAGCGGGCCGGGCAGACATTCAGTACTTC	CASSNPLAGRADIQYF
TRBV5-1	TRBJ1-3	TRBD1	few	TGCGCCAGCAGGGTCGGGACAGACTCTGGAAACACCATATATTTT	CASRVGTDSGNTIYF
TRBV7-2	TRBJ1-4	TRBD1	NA	TGTGCCAGCAGTCGTGGTGGGTGGACAGGGAGTAATGAAAAACTGTTTTTT	CASSRGGWTGSNEKLFF
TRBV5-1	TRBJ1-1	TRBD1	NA	TGCGCCAGCAGCTTGGGGGACAGGGGGACCACTGAAGCTTTCTTT	CASSLGDRGTTEAFF
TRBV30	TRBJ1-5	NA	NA	TGTGCCTGGAGTGTATCGGGGGGACAGCCCCAGCATTTT	CAWSVSGGQPQHF
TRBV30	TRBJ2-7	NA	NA	TGTGCCTGGGGTAACAGGGTTGCAACCTACGAGCAGTACTTC	CAWGNRVATYEQYF
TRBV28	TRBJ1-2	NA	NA	TGTGCCAGCAGTCTGGGCTATACAAGAGGCTACACCTTC	CASSLGYTRGYTF
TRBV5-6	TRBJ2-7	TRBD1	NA	TGTGCCAGCAGCTTTAGACAGGGATCCTACGAGCAGTACTTC	CASSFRQGSYEQYF
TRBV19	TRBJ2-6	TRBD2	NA	TGTGCCACCTCGGGGGGGATCTCTGGGGCCAACGTCCTGACTTTC	CATSGGISGANVLTF
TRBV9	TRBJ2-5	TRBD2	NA	TGTGCCAGCAGCGTAGGTGGCGGGACTAGCCTAGAGACCCAGTACTTC	CASSVGGGTSLETQYF
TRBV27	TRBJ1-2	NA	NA	TGTGCCAGCAGTTTATCGGCCAGTAACTATGGCTACACCTTC	CASSLSASNYGYTF
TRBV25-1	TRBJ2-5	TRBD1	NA	TGTGCCAGCACAGAAGGACAGGGAGGTACGGAGACCCAGTACTTC	CASTEGQGGTETQYF
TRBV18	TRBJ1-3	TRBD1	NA	TGTGCCAGCTCAGCCTGGGACAGGGGGCCTGGAAACACCATATATTTT	CASSAWDRGPGNTIYF
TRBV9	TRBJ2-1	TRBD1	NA	TGTGCCAGCAGCGTAGCGACAGGGGATTGGGGGCCATACAATGAGCAGTTCTTC	CASSVATGDWGPYNEQFF
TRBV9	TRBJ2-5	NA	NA	TGTGCCAGCAGCGTAGCGGGCGGGGTAGGTCGAGAGACCCAGTACTTC	CASSVAGGVGRETQYF
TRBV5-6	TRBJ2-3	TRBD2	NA	TGTGCCAGCAGCTTGTATCGGCTAGCGGGAGGGAAGCGCACAGATACGCAGTATTTT	CASSLYRLAGGKRTDTQYF
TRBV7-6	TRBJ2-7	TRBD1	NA	TGTGCCAGCAGCTTTAAGACAGGGGTTGCCGAGCAGTACTTC	CASSFKTGVAEQYF
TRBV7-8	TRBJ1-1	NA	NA	TGTGCCAGCAGCTTAGGGTGGCAGAACACTGAAGCTTTCTTT	CASSLGWQNTEAFF
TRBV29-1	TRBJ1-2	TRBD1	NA	TGCAGCGTTGAAGATACGCGACAGGGGGCGTTTGGCTACACCTTC	CSVEDTRQGAFGYTF
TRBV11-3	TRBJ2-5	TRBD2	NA	TGTGCCAGCAGCTCACGACTAGCGGGGGGGCCGGAGACCCAGTACTTC	CASSSRLAGGPETQYF
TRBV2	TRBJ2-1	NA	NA	TGTGCCAGCAGTCCTCCCGAGGGGACACAGTTCTTC	CASSPPEGTQFF
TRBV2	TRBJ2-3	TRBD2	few	TGTGCCAGCAGTGAAGCGTGGCTAGCGGGGGGGTCAGATACGCAGTATTTT	CASSEAWLAGGSDTQYF
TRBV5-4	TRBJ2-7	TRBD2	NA	TGTGCCAGCAGCTGGGTTGACGGGGGGAATGAGCAGTACTTC	CASSWVDGGNEQYF
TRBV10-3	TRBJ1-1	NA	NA	TGTGCCATCAGTGAGTCGAGGTCAGCATTGAACACTGAAGCTTTCTTT	CAISESRSALNTEAFF